The 8 T cell receptor beta chains listed next were all sequenced from one sample in a study of T cells after yellow fever vaccination. TCRdb used MiXCR to reprocess the 5' RACE reads, holding one entry per CDR3 protein. The sample holds some 120,000 distinct CDR3 sequences, roughly 15% seen once. The specimen was CD8+ T cells sorted from PBMCs, collected 5 days after the yellow fever booster vaccination. Source of these receptors: a man aged 18 to 29 who received the YFV17D yellow fever vaccine.

The V gene is TRBV28, the J gene TRBJ2-3; 7 bases align to TRBD1. After removal of 5 bases from V and 1 base from J, the junction contained 9 bases not matched to a gene. Germline V gene data show CDR1 as MDHEN and CDR2 as SYDVKM. The CDR3 runs to 16 residues. CDR3 nucleotide sequence: TGTGCCAGCAGTACAAACAGGGGTGTGGGCACAGATACGCAGTATTTT. It translates to CASSTNRGVGTDTQYF.

This clonotype has only a few counts. The rearrangement uses TRBV6-5 and TRBJ2-7; possible D gene TRBD2, 6 bases. The length of the CDR3 is 14 residues. From germline, CDR1 is MNHEY and CDR2 SVGAGI. Trimming took 0 bases from V and 5 from J, leaving 11 bases between them. CDR3 loop: CASSYSYAGNEQYF. The CDR3 DNA is TGTGCCAGCAGTTACTCTTACGCGGGGAACGAGCAGTACTTC.

A few counts support this clonotype. The chain links TRBV10-3 to TRBJ2-1; 7 bases fit TRBD1. This CDR3 is 15 amino acids long. Germline CDR1 reads ENHRY; CDR2 reads SYGVKD. Trimming removed 10 bases from V and 2 bases from J; junction bases left unmatched: 11. CDR3 coding DNA: TGTGCCACCGTCCTGGGACAGCTTCCCTACAATGAGCAGTTCTTC. It yields the protein CATVLGQLPYNEQFF.

V and J are TRBV4-1 and TRBJ1-5, with no clear D. This CDR3 spans 15 amino acids. V was cut by 1 base and J by 0 bases, with 7 bases left in between. Germline V gives CDR1 MGHRA, CDR2 YSYEKL. The CDR3, as DNA: TGCGCCAGCAGCCAAGCTCTGAATAGCAATCAGCCCCAGCATTTT. Amino acids: CASSQALNSNQPQHF.

This clonotype appeared a few times. One base away lies a much larger clone, so this may be a sequencing read error. This CDR3 reads CASSWGQPYEQYF. The CDR3 DNA reads as TGTGCCAGCAGTTGGGGACAGCCCTACGAGCAGTACTTC. This chain uses TRBV6-2 or TRBV6-3 with TRBJ2-7; TRBD1 matches 7 bases. The CDR3 loop spans 13 amino acids. The junction had 2 bases not matched to a gene; V was cut back by 4 bases and J by 2 bases. CDR1 and CDR2 (germline): MNHEY, SVGEGT.

The chain combines TRBV7-3 with TRBJ2-5, with 10 positions matching TRBD2. The ends lost 5 bases at V and 5 bases at J; junction bases unmatched: 11. CDR1 and CDR2 (germline): SGHTA, FQGTGA. The CDR3 is 16 amino acids. CDR3 amino acids: CASSLTGLAADETQYF. The CDR3 DNA follows: TGTGCCAGCAGCCTCACCGGACTAGCGGCGGATGAGACCCAGTACTTC. Complete variable domain (other parts from reference TRBV7-3 and TRBJ2-5): GAGVSQTPSNKVTEKGKYVELRCDPISGHTALYWYRQSLGQGPEFLIYFQGTGAADDSGLPNDRFFAVRPEGSVSTLKIQRTERGDSAVYLCASSLTGLAADETQYFGPGTRLLVL.

CDR3 sequence: CASSQPGQSYEQYF. The CDR3 coding sequence is TGTGCCAGCAGCCAACCGGGACAATCCTACGAGCAGTACTTC. The chain is built from TRBV4-2 and TRBJ2-7; weak D call: TRBD1 (6 bases). Trimming pared 2 bases from V and 1 base from J, leaving 9 bases between. This CDR3 contains 14 residues. Per germline, CDR1 LGHNA and CDR2 YNFKEQ.

This clonotype was picked up many times. The rearrangement links TRBV4-1 to TRBJ1-5, with unresolved D. The CDR3 length is 13 residues. Trimming pared 1 base from V and 7 bases from J, leaving 8 bases between. CDR1 is MGHRA, CDR2 YSYEKL, per germline. The CDR3 sequence is CASSQGARQPQHF. CDR3 sequence (DNA): TGCGCCAGCAGCCAAGGGGCTAGGCAGCCCCAGCATTTT.